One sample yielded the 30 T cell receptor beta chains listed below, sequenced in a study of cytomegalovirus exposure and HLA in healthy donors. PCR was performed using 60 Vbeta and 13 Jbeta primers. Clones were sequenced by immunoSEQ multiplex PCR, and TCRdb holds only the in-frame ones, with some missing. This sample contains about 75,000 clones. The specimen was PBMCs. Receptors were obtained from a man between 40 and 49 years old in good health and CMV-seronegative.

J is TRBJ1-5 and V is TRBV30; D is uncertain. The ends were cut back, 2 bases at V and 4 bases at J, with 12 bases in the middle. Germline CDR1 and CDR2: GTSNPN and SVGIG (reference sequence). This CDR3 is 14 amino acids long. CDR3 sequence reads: CAWSRERSNQPQHF. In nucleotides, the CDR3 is TGTGCCTGGAGTCGGGAGCGGTCAAATCAGCCCCAGCATTTT. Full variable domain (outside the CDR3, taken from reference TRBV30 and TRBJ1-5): SQTIHQWPATLVQPVGSPLSLECTVEGTSNPNLYWYRQAAGRGLQLLFYSVGIGQISSEVPQNLSASRPQDRQFILSSKKLLLSDSGFYLCAWSRERSNQPQHFGDGTRLSIL.

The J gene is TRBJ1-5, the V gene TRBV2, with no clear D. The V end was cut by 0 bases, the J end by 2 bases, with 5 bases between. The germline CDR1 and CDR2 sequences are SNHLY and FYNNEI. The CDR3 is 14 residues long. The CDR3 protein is CASSEARGNQPQHF. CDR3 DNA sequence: TGTGCCAGCAGTGAAGCCCGAGGCAATCAGCCCCAGCATTTT. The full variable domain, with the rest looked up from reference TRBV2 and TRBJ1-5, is EPEVTQTPSHQVTQMGQEVILRCVPISNHLYFYWYRQILGQKVEFLVSFYNNEISEKSEIFDDQFSVERPDGSNFTLKIRSTKLEDSAMYFCASSEARGNQPQHFGDGTRLSIL.

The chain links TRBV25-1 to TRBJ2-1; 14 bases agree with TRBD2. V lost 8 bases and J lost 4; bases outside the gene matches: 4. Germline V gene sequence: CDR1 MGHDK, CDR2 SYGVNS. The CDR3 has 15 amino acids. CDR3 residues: CASRTSGGIYNEQFF. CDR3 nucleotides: TGTGCCAGCCGGACTAGCGGGGGGATTTACAATGAGCAGTTCTTC.

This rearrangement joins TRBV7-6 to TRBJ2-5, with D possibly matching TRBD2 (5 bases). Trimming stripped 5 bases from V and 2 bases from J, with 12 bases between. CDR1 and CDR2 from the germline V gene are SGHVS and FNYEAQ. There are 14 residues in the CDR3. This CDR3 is CASSHLREQETQYF. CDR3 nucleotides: TGTGCCAGCAGCCACCTCCGGGAACAAGAGACCCAGTACTTC.

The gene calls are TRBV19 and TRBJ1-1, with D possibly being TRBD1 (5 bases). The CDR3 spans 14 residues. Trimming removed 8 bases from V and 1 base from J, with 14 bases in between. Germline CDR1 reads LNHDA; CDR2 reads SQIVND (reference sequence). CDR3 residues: CASSPRGGNTEAFF. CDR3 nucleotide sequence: TGTGCCAGTTCCCCTAGGGGCGGGAACACTGAAGCTTTCTTT.

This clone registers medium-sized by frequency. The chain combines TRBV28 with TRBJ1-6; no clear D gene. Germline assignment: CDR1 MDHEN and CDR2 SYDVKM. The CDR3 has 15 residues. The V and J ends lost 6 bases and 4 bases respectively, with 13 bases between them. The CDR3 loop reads CASRPGNGYNSPLHF. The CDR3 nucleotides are TGTGCCAGCAGACCGGGAAATGGGTATAATTCACCCCTCCACTTT.

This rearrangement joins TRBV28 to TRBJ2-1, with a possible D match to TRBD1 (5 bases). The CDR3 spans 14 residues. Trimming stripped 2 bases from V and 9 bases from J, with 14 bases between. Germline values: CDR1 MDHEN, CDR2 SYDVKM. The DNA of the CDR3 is TGTGCCAGCAGTTTACCAGGGAAGAGCTTTGAGCAGTTCTTC. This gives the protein CASSLPGKSFEQFF.

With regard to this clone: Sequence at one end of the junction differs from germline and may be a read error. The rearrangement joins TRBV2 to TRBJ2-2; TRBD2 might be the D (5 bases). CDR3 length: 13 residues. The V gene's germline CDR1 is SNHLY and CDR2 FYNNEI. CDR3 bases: TGTGCCAGCATTTCAGCCCTGGCCGGGGAGCTATTTTTT. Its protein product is CASISALAGELFF.

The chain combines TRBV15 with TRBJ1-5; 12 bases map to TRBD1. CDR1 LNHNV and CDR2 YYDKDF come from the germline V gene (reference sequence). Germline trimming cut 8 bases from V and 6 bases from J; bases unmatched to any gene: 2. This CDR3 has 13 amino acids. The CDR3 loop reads CATRDRGRQPQHF. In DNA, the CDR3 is TGTGCCACCCGGGACAGGGGGCGTCAGCCCCAGCATTTT.

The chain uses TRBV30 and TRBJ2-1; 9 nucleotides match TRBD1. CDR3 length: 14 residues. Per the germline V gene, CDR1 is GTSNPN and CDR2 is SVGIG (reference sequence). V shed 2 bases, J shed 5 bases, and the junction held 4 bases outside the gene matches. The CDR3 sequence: CAWSFRTGDNEQFF. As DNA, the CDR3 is TGTGCCTGGAGTTTTAGGACAGGGGACAATGAGCAGTTCTTC.

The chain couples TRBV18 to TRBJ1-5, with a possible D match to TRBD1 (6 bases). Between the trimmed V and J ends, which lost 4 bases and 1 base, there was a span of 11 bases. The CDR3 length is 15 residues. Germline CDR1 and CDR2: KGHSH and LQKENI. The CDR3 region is CASSRGQSSNQPQHF. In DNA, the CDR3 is TGTGCCAGCTCACGCGGACAGTCCAGCAATCAGCCCCAGCATTTT.

CDR3 sequence reads: CASSQSLQGKSYEQYF. In DNA form, the CDR3 reads TGCGCCAGCAGTCAATCTTTACAGGGGAAATCCTACGAGCAGTACTTC. The chain carries TRBV23-1 and TRBJ2-7, with TRBD1 matching over 7 bases. TRBV23-1 carries the ORF label, with uncertain function. V was pared by 0 bases and J by 1 base, with 6 bases of the junction left unmatched. This CDR3 comprises 16 residues.

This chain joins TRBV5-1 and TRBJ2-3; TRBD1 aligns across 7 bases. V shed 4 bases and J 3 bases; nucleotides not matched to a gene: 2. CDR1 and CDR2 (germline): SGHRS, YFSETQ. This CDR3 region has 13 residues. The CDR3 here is CASSKGQTDTQYF. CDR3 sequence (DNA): TGCGCCAGCAGCAAGGGACAGACAGATACGCAGTATTTT.

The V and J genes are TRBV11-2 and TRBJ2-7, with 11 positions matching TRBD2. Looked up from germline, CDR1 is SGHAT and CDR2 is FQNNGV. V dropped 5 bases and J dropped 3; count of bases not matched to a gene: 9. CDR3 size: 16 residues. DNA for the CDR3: TGTGCCAGCAGCACTAACATAGCGGGGGGGGGCTACGAGCAGTACTTC. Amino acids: CASSTNIAGGGYEQYF.

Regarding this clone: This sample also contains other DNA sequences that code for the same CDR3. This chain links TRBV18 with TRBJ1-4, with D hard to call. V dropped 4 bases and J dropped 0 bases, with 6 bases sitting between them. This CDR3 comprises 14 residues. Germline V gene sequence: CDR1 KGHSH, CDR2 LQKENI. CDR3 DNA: TGTGCCAGCTCACAGGGAGCAACTAATGAAAAACTGTTTTTT. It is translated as CASSQGATNEKLFF.

In nucleotides, the CDR3 is TGCAGCGTTCTCTCGGACACCAATGAGCAGTTCTTC. Protein product: CSVLSDTNEQFF. The chain links TRBV29-1 to TRBJ2-1; maybe TRBD1 (5 bases). This CDR3 spans 12 amino acids. CDR1 SQVTM and CDR2 ANQGSEA come from the germline V gene. Trimming pared 5 bases from V and 6 bases from J, leaving 11 bases between.

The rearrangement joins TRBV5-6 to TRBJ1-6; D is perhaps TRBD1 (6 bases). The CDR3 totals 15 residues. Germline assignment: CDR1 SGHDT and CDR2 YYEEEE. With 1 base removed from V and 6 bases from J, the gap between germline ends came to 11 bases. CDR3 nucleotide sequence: TGTGCCAGCAGCTTGAGGGCAGGGGTTAATTCACCCCTCCACTTT. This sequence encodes CASSLRAGVNSPLHF.

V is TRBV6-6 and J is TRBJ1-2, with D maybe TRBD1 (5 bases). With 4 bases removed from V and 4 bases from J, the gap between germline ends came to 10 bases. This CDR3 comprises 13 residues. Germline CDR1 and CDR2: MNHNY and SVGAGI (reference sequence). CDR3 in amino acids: CASSLGQVYGYTF. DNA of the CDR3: TGTGCCAGCAGTTTGGGGCAGGTCTATGGCTACACCTTC.

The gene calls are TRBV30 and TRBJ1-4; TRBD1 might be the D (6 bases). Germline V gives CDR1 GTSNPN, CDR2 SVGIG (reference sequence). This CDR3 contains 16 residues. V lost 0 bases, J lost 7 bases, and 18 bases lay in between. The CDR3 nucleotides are TGTGCCTGGAGTGTAAGTCAACAGGGATTAGGTGAAAAACTGTTTTTT. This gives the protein CAWSVSQQGLGEKLFF.

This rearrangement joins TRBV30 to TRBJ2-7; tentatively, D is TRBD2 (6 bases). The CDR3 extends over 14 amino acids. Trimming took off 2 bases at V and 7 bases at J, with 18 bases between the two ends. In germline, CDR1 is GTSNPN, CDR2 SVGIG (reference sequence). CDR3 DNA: TGTGCCTGGAGTACTAGCTTAAGGCGAAGGGAGCAGTACTTC. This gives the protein CAWSTSLRRREQYF.

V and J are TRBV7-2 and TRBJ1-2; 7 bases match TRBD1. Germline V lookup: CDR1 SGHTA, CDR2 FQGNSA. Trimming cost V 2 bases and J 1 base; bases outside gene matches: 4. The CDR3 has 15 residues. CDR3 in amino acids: CASSLRDSFNYGYTF. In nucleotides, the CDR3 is TGTGCCAGCAGCTTAAGGGACAGCTTTAACTATGGCTACACCTTC.

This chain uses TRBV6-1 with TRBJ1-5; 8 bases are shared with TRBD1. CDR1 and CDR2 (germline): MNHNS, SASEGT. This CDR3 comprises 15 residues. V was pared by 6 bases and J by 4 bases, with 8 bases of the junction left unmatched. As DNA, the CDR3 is TGTGCCAGCAGAATACAACAGGGGGATAATCAGCCCCAGCATTTT. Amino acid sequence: CASRIQQGDNQPQHF.

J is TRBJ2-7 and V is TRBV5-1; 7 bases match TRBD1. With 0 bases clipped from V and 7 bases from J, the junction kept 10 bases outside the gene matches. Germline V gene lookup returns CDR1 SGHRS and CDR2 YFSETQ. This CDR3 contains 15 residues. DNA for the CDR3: TGCGCCAGCAGCTTGGTTTCAGGGGGTTCGGAGGAGCAGTACTTC. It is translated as CASSLVSGGSEEQYF.

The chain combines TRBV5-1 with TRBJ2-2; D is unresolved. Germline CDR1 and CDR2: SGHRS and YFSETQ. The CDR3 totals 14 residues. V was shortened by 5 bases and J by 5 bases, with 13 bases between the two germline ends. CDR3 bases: TGCGCCAGCAGTACCACAGATTGGACCGGGGAGCTGTTTTTT. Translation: CASSTTDWTGELFF.

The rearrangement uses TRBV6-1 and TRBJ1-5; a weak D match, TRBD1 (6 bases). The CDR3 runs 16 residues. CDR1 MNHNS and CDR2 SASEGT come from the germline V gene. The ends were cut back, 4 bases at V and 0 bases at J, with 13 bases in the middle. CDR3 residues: CASSVGGDGSNQPQHF. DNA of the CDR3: TGTGCCAGCAGTGTAGGGGGGGACGGTAGCAATCAGCCCCAGCATTTT.

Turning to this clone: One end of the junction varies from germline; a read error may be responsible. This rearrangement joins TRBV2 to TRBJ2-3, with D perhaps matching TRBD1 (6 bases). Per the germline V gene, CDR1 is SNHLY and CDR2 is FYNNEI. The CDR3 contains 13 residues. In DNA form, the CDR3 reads TGTGCCAGTAGTGTCCAGGGGAAAGATACGCAGTATTTT. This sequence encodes CASSVQGKDTQYF.

The CDR3 protein is CASRDRVHNEQFF. Here the CDR3 DNA reads TGTGCCAGCCGGGACAGGGTTCATAATGAGCAGTTCTTC. The genes are TRBV19 and TRBJ2-1, with 9 bases matching TRBD1. The CDR3 runs 13 residues. Germline assignment: CDR1 LNHDA and CDR2 SQIVND (reference sequence). Trimming at V came to 9 bases and at J to 7 bases, leaving 7 bases not matched to a gene.

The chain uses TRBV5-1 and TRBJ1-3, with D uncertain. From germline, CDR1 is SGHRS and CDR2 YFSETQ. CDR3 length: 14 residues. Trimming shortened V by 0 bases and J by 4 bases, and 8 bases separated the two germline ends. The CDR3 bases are TGCGCCAGCAGCTTGGCAGGTTACGGAAACACCATATATTTT. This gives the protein CASSLAGYGNTIYF.

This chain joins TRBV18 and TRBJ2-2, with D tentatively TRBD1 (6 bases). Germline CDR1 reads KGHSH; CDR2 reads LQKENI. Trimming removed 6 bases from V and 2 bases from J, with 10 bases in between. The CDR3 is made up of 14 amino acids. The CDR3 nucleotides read TGTGCCAGCTCTCTACAGGGAAACACCGGGGAGCTGTTTTTT. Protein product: CASSLQGNTGELFF.

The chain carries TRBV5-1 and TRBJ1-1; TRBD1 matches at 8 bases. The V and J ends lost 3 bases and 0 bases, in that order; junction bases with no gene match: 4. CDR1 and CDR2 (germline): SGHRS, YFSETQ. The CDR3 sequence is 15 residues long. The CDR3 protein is CASSSSRGLNTEAFF. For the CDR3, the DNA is TGCGCCAGCAGCTCATCCAGGGGGCTGAACACTGAAGCTTTCTTT.